Included here is one T cell receptor beta chain sequence, with context. The sample originates from a study of T cell repertoires in cytomegalovirus infection. Germline CDR1 SGHRS, CDR2 YFSETQ. Trimming left V 0 bases short and J 6 bases short, with 16 bases between. This CDR3 has 16 residues. A single record per CDR3 protein comes from TCRdb applying MiXCR to the reads. The sample comprises about 600,000 distinct CDR3 sequences, approximately 24% of which are singletons, and 6.5% to 10% rests with the top ten. The sequenced material came from CD8+ T cells from PBMCs. This sequence joins TRBV5-1 and TRBJ2-1, with no clear D. The receptor's source is a human donor in good health (CMV status not recorded). Some clones in this sample may be carry-over from other donors' samples. CDR3 residues: CASSLEADLVGNEQFF. DNA of the CDR3: TGCGCCAGCAGCTTGGAGGCCGACCTCGTTGGCAATGAGCAGTTCTTC.